Presented here are 20 T cell receptor beta chains from one specimen sequenced in a study of cytomegalovirus exposure and HLA in healthy donors. PCR was performed using 60 Vbeta and 13 Jbeta primers. Only in-frame clones appear in the TCRdb table, and some are missing; sequencing was by immunoSEQ multiplex PCR. The repertoire holds around 130,000 clones, with 70% to 85% as singletons. The sample consisted of PBMCs. These receptors were taken from a boy younger than 10 in good health and CMV-seronegative.

This rearrangement joins TRBV2 to TRBJ1-6; D remains unclear. V was clipped by 0 bases and J by 0 bases, with 9 bases between them. CDR3 length equals 17 residues. The V gene's germline CDR1 is SNHLY and CDR2 FYNNEI. CDR3 region: CASSEAKLSSYNSPLHF. CDR3 nucleotide sequence: TGTGCCAGCAGTGAAGCAAAGCTGAGCTCCTATAATTCACCCCTCCACTTT.

The rearrangement joins TRBV19 to TRBJ2-5; D unclear. This CDR3 is built from 12 residues. Trimming cost V 3 bases and J 2 bases, with 4 bases left between them. Germline assignment: CDR1 LNHDA and CDR2 SQIVND (reference sequence). This CDR3 is CASSIPQETQYF. DNA of the CDR3: TGTGCCAGTAGTATCCCACAAGAGACCCAGTACTTC.

The chain employs TRBV10-3 and TRBJ2-2; tentative D call: TRBD1 (6 bases). Germline CDR1 ENHRY, CDR2 SYGVKD. V was shortened by 1 base and J by 4 bases, with 13 bases between the two germline ends. The CDR3 is 16 amino acids. CDR3 loop: CAISEWQARGTGELFF. The CDR3 coding sequence is TGTGCCATCAGTGAGTGGCAAGCCAGGGGCACCGGGGAGCTGTTTTTT.

This chain links TRBV7-8 with TRBJ1-5; perhaps TRBD1 as D (5 bases). CDR1 is SGHVS, CDR2 FQNEAQ, per germline. V lost 3 bases, J lost 6 bases, and 12 bases lay in between. The CDR3 sequence is 14 residues long. CDR3 sequence reads: CASSLDRDFQPQHF. CDR3 in DNA: TGTGCCAGCAGCTTGGACCGGGACTTTCAGCCCCAGCATTTT.

CDR3 in amino acids: CASSYGSLREQFF. DNA for the CDR3: TGTGCCAGCAGCTATGGGAGTCTACGGGAGCAGTTCTTC. The rearrangement uses TRBV13 and TRBJ2-1; perhaps TRBD2 as D (5 bases). The V gene lost 4 bases and the J gene lost 10 bases, with 14 bases spanning the gap. Per germline, CDR1 PRHDT and CDR2 FYEKMQ (reference sequence). The CDR3 loop spans 13 amino acids.

The genes are TRBV6-4 and TRBJ1-1, with a weak D call TRBD1 (6 bases). This CDR3 has 16 residues. Germline lookup yields CDR1 MRHNA and CDR2 SNTAGT. Trimming removed 4 bases at V and 6 bases at J, with 21 bases between. CDR3 loop: CASSALGGTSPPEAFF. The CDR3 bases are TGTGCCAGCAGTGCCCTCGGGGGGACATCTCCCCCTGAAGCTTTCTTT.

The genes are TRBV7-2 and TRBJ1-5, with TRBD1 matching 7 bases. V gave up 5 bases and J gave up 7 bases; unmatched junction bases: 11. In germline, CDR1 is SGHTA, CDR2 FQGNSA. CDR3 length: 15 amino acids. CDR3 protein: CASSPPGQTNQPQHF. The DNA for the CDR3 is TGTGCCAGCAGCCCTCCGGGACAGACGAACCAGCCCCAGCATTTT.

This clone was seen a handful of times. The genes are TRBV6-1 and TRBJ2-6, with 7 bases lining up with TRBD1. The germline CDR1 and CDR2 sequences are MNHNS and SASEGT. Trimming removed 3 bases from V and 0 bases from J; junction bases left unmatched: 11. CDR3 length: 19 amino acids. DNA for the CDR3: TGTGCCAGCAGTGACAGTTTAGGGGGCGCACCCTCTGGGGCCAACGTCCTGACTTTC. Protein: CASSDSLGGAPSGANVLTF.

The J gene is TRBJ2-3, the V gene TRBV4-2, with TRBD1 identical over 8 bases. Germline CDR1 reads LGHNA; CDR2 reads YNFKEQ. This CDR3 is built from 17 residues. The V and J ends lost 0 bases and 4 bases, in that order; junction bases with no gene match: 9. As DNA, the CDR3 is TGTGCCAGCAGCCAAGATCTTGGACAGGGTTCATCAGATACGCAGTATTTT. This sequence encodes CASSQDLGQGSSDTQYF.

The genes are TRBV30 and TRBJ1-2; no firm D call. V was shortened by 1 base and J by 4 bases, with 22 bases between the two germline ends. Germline CDR1 GTSNPN, CDR2 SVGIG (reference sequence). The CDR3 is 17 amino acids. CDR3 in DNA: TGTGCCTGGAGTGGTCGGCGCCTACCGGGGAGGTGCTATGGCTACACCTTC. It translates to CAWSGRRLPGRCYGYTF.

In its sample, this clone was seen once. The chain has TRBV19 and TRBJ1-1, with 7 bases fitting TRBD1. With V trimmed by 6 bases and J by 8 bases, 9 bases remained unmatched. Germline loops: CDR1 LNHDA, CDR2 SQIVND (reference sequence). This CDR3 is 13 amino acids long. The CDR3 loop reads CASSPPTGAEAFF. The CDR3 region has the DNA TGTGCCAGTAGCCCTCCAACAGGGGCGGAAGCTTTCTTT.

This chain links TRBV7-9 with TRBJ1-1; D not resolved. The V and J ends lost 3 bases and 7 bases respectively, with 12 bases between them. Germline loops: CDR1 SEHNR, CDR2 FQNEAQ (reference sequence). There are 13 residues in the CDR3. The CDR3: CASSFESGGEAFF. CDR3 in DNA: TGTGCCAGCAGCTTCGAAAGCGGTGGTGAAGCTTTCTTT.

Only a few counts were recorded for this clone. The chain links TRBV7-9 to TRBJ1-4, with no clear D. Germline V CDR1 and CDR2: SEHNR, FQNEAQ (reference sequence). This CDR3 has 15 residues. Trimming removed 3 bases at V and 5 bases at J, with 13 bases between. The CDR3 coding sequence is TGTGCCAGCAGCTTCCGACCGGAGATGAATGAAAAACTGTTTTTT. This translates into CASSFRPEMNEKLFF.

The genes are TRBV28 and TRBJ2-3, with a possible D match to TRBD1 (6 bases). V was shortened by 4 bases and J by 5 bases, with 10 bases between the two germline ends. From germline, CDR1 is MDHEN and CDR2 SYDVKM. The CDR3 runs to 13 residues. The CDR3 loop is CASSSGAEDTQYF. Written as DNA, the CDR3 is TGTGCCAGCAGTTCAGGGGCTGAAGATACGCAGTATTTT.

The chain uses TRBV7-9 and TRBJ1-1; a possible D gene is TRBD1 (6 bases). Trimming took off 3 bases at V and 7 bases at J, with 9 bases between the two ends. The CDR3 runs 12 residues. Per the germline V gene, CDR1 is SEHNR and CDR2 is FQNEAQ (reference sequence). Here the CDR3 DNA reads TGTGCCAGCAGCTTGCCAGGGGTTGAAGCTTTCTTT. Translation: CASSLPGVEAFF. The entire variable domain, with the rest obtained from reference TRBV7-9 and TRBJ1-1, is as follows: DTGVSQNPRHKITKRGQNVTFRCDPISEHNRLYWYRQTLGQGPEFLTYFQNEAQLEKSRLLSDRFSAERPKGSFSTLEIQRTEQGDSAMYLCASSLPGVEAFFGQGTRLTVV.

The CDR3 region has the DNA TGTGCCAGCAGCTTTTATGGGCAGGGTTATCAGCCCCAGCATTTT. Its protein product is CASSFYGQGYQPQHF. The chain carries TRBV5-6 and TRBJ1-5, with D tentatively TRBD1 (5 bases). The germline CDR1 and CDR2 sequences are SGHDT and YYEEEE. The CDR3 has 15 residues. V shed 2 bases and J shed 5 bases, with 14 bases lying between them.

This chain connects TRBV27 to TRBJ2-7; a weak D match, TRBD1 (5 bases). V was pared by 0 bases and J by 2 bases, with 11 bases between. This CDR3 is 15 amino acids long. The V gene's germline CDR1 is MNHEY and CDR2 SMNVEV (reference sequence). This chain's CDR3 is CASSLSGHNPYEQYF. DNA of the CDR3: TGTGCCAGCAGTTTATCGGGGCATAACCCCTACGAGCAGTACTTC.

The chain employs TRBV6-1 and TRBJ2-3; 9 nucleotides line up with TRBD1. The germline V gene encodes CDR1 MNHNS and CDR2 SASEGT. With V trimmed by 3 bases and J by 3 bases, 7 bases remained unmatched. There are 16 residues in the CDR3. Written as DNA, the CDR3 is TGTGCCAGCAGTGACGGGGGGACAGGGTTGACAGATACGCAGTATTTT. It is translated as CASSDGGTGLTDTQYF.

The chain joins TRBV2 to TRBJ1-4; 9 bases fit TRBD1. The germline gives CDR1 SNHLY, CDR2 FYNNEI. The CDR3 is 12 amino acids. The J segment lost 13 bases and the V segment lost 4 bases, leaving 4 bases of the junction unmatched. CDR3 in DNA: TGTGCCAGCAGTGGGGACAGGGCAAGACTGTTTTTT. The encoded protein is CASSGDRARLFF.

DNA for the CDR3: TGCAGTGTGGGGACTAGCGATGAGCAGTTCTTC. The encoded protein is CSVGTSDEQFF. The rearrangement links TRBV20-1 to TRBJ2-1; 10 bases line up with TRBD2. Trimming cost V 7 bases and J 8 bases; bases outside gene matches: 2. Germline V gene sequence: CDR1 DFQATT, CDR2 SNEGSKA (reference sequence). The length of the CDR3 is 11 residues.